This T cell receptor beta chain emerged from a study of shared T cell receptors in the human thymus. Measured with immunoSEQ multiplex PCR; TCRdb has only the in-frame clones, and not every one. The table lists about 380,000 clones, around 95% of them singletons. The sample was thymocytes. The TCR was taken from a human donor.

CDR3 amino acids: CASSQVGGVGETQYF. The CDR3 nucleotides read TGTGCCAGCAGCCAAGTTGGGGGAGTGGGGGAGACCCAGTACTTC. V and J are TRBV4-2 and TRBJ2-5; D is perhaps TRBD1 or TRBD2 (5 bases each). Germline lookup yields CDR1 LGHNA and CDR2 YNFKEQ. The V end was cut by 1 base, the J end by 5 bases, with 14 bases between. CDR3 size: 15 residues.